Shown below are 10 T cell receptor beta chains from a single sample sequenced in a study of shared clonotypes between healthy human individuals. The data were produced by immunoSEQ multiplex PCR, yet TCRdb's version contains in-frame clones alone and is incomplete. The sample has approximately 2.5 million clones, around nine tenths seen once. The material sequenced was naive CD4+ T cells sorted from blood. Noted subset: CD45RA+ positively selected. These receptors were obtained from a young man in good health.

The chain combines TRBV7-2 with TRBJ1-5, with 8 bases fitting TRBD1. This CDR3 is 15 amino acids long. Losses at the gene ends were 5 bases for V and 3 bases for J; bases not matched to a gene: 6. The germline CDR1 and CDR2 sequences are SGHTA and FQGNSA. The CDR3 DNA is TGTGCCAGCAGCCAGAGACAGGGGTCCAATCAGCCCCAGCATTTT. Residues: CASSQRQGSNQPQHF.

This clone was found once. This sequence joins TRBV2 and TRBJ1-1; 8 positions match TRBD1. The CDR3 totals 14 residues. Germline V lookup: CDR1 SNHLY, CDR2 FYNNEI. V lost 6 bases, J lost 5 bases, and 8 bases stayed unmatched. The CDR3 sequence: CASRSGQGKTEAFF. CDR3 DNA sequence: TGTGCCAGCAGATCTGGACAGGGAAAGACTGAAGCTTTCTTT.

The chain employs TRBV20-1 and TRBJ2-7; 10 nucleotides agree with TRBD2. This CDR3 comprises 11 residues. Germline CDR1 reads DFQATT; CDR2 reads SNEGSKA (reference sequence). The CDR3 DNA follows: TGCAGAGCCGGGACTAGCGATGTTGGTTACTTC. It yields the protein CRAGTSDVGYF.

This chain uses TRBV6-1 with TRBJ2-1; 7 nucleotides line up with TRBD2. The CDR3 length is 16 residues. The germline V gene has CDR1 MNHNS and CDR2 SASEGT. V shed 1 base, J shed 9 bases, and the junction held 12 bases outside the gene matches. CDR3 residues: CASSEVWSGAQGEQFF. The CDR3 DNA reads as TGTGCCAGCAGTGAAGTTTGGAGCGGGGCTCAGGGTGAGCAGTTCTTC.

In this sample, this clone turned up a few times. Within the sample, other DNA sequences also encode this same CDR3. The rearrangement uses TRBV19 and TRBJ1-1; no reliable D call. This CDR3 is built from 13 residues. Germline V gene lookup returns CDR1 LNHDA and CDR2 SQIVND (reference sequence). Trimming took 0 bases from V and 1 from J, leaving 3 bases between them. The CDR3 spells CASSIEANTEAFF. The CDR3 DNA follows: TGTGCCAGTAGTATAGAAGCGAACACTGAAGCTTTCTTT.

The CDR3 sequence: CASSMGLGSNNEQFF. The CDR3 DNA is TGTGCCAGTAGTATGGGACTAGGCTCAAACAATGAGCAGTTCTTC. This chain joins TRBV19 and TRBJ2-1; 8 nucleotides agree with TRBD2. The CDR3 is made up of 15 amino acids. Germline loops: CDR1 LNHDA, CDR2 SQIVND (reference sequence). With 3 bases clipped from V and 5 bases from J, the junction kept 6 bases outside the gene matches.

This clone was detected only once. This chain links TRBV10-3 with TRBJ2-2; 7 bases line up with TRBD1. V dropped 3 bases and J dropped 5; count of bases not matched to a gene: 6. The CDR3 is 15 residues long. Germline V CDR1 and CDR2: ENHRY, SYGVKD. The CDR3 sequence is CAISDPGQITGELFF. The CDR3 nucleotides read TGTGCCATCAGTGACCCGGGACAGATAACCGGGGAGCTGTTTTTT.

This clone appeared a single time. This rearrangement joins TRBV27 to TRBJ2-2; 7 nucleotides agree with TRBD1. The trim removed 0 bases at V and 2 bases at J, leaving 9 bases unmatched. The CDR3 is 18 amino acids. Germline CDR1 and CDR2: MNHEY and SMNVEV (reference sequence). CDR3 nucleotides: TGTGCCAGCAGTTTATCAAGTTTTTGGGACAGAAACACCGGGGAGCTGTTTTTT. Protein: CASSLSSFWDRNTGELFF.

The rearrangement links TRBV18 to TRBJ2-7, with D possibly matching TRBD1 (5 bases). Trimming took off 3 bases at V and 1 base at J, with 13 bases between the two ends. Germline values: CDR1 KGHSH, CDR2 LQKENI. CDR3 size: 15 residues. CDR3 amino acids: CASSPEQGGSYEQYF. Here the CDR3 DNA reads TGTGCCAGCTCACCCGAGCAGGGTGGGTCCTACGAGCAGTACTTC.

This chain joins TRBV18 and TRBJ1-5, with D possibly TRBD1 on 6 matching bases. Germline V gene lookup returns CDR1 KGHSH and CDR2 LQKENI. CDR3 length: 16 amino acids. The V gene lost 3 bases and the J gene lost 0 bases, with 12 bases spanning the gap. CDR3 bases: TGTGCCAGCTCACCCGCATCAGGGGTTAGCAATCAGCCCCAGCATTTT. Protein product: CASSPASGVSNQPQHF.